The 2 T cell receptor beta chains in this list originate from one sample, sequenced in a study of memory CD4+ T cells and cytomegalovirus serostatus. The method was immunoSEQ multiplex PCR; TCRdb's version includes in-frame clones alone and lacks a portion of them. The sample contains about 57,000 clones, over 75% of which appear only once. The sort gate was single viable CD3+CD4+CD8-CD45RO+ cells for memory CD4+ T cells. The sequencing sample was made of memory CD4+ T cells from blood. The receptors were sampled from an adult in good health and CMV-seronegative.

The rearrangement links TRBV7-9 to TRBJ2-2, with TRBD1 identical over 11 bases. Trimming took 6 bases from V and 4 from J; bases not matched to a gene: 4. CDR3 length equals 15 residues. Per germline, CDR1 SEHNR and CDR2 FQNEAQ (reference sequence). CDR3 bases: TGTGCCAGCAGGGCCGGGACAGGGGGCACCGGGGAGCTGTTTTTT. Encoded protein: CASRAGTGGTGELFF.

This chain uses TRBV14 with TRBJ2-7; 11 bases align to TRBD1. V shed 6 bases, J shed 4 bases, and the junction held 11 bases outside the gene matches. Germline lookup yields CDR1 SGHDN and CDR2 FVKESK. CDR3 length: 16 amino acids. The CDR3 here is CASSNPRGTGGYEQYF. The CDR3 region has the DNA TGTGCCAGCAGTAACCCAAGGGGGACAGGGGGTTACGAGCAGTACTTC.